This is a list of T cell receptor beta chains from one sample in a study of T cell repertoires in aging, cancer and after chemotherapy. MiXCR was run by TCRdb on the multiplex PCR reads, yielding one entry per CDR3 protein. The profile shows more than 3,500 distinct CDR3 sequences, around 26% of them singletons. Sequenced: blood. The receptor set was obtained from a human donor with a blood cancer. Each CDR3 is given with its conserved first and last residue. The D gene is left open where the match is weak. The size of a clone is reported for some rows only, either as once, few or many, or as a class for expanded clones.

CASSQERGPYGRPNTEAFF,TGTGCCAGCAGCCAAGAGCGAGGACCCTACGGGAGACCCAACACTGAAGCTTTCTTT,NA,TRBV14,NA,TRBJ1-1
CASSPTAQNGYTF,TGTGCCAGCAGCCCGACGGCGCAAAATGGCTACACCTTC,few,TRBV5-6,NA,TRBJ1-2
CSARQGAYEQYF,TGCAGTGCCCGGCAGGGGGCCTACGAGCAGTACTTC,once,TRBV20-1,TRBD1,TRBJ2-7
CASSLPSSGGGDEQYF,TGTGCCAGCAGTCTCCCTTCTAGCGGGGGGGGGGACGAGCAGTACTTC,NA,TRBV12-3/TRBV12-4,TRBD2,TRBJ2-7
CASTVVLGTGELFF,TGTGCCAGCACGGTGGTCCTCGGGACCGGGGAGCTGTTTTTT,medium-sized,TRBV6-2/TRBV6-3,NA,TRBJ2-2
CSVAKARNTGELFF,TGCAGCGTTGCGAAGGCCAGGAACACCGGGGAGCTGTTTTTT,medium-sized,TRBV29-1,NA,TRBJ2-2
CASSYQGPLAGDPYEQYF,TGTGCCAGCAGTTACCAGGGGCCCTTAGCGGGGGATCCCTACGAGCAGTACTTC,few,TRBV6-5,TRBD2,TRBJ2-7
CASKGRTAYGYTF,TGTGCCAGCAAAGGCCGGACAGCCTATGGCTACACCTTC,few,TRBV6-5,NA,TRBJ1-2
CASGLRDRGFGHTEAFF,TGTGCCAGCGGATTGCGGGACAGGGGTTTTGGGCACACTGAAGCTTTCTTT,few,TRBV27,TRBD1,TRBJ1-1
CASSQGEDSTQETQYF,TGTGCCAGCAGCCAAGGGGAAGACAGTACCCAAGAGACCCAGTACTTC,NA,TRBV4-2,NA,TRBJ2-5
CSASAGGEETQYF,TGCAGTGCTAGTGCGGGGGGGGAAGAGACCCAGTACTTC,few,TRBV20-1,TRBD2,TRBJ2-5
CASKVRDRGPNQPQHF,TGTGCCAGTAAAGTACGGGACAGGGGTCCCAATCAGCCCCAGCATTTT,NA,TRBV19,TRBD1,TRBJ1-5
CASSSRDPYNEQFF,TGTGCCAGCAGTTCACGGGACCCCTACAATGAGCAGTTCTTC,NA,TRBV12-3/TRBV12-4,NA,TRBJ2-1
CASSDPRGTGRDTQYF,TGTGCCAGCAGTGACCCTAGAGGAACCGGGAGAGATACGCAGTATTTT,NA,TRBV6-5,NA,TRBJ2-3
CSARSLAGGEVNEQFF,TGCAGTGCTAGGTCCCTAGCGGGAGGAGAGGTCAATGAGCAGTTCTTC,few,TRBV20-1,TRBD2,TRBJ2-1
CAISETQGLENGYTF,TGTGCCATCAGTGAAACCCAGGGGCTTGAAAATGGCTACACCTTC,few,TRBV10-3,NA,TRBJ1-2
CASSLGGAGVRDTQYF,TGTGCCAGCAGCTTAGGTGGGGCTGGGGTTAGAGATACGCAGTATTTT,medium-sized,TRBV11-3,NA,TRBJ2-3
CASSQLAGGIGELFF,TGTGCCAGCAGCCAGCTAGCGGGAGGAATCGGGGAGCTGTTTTTT,NA,TRBV11-2,TRBD2,TRBJ2-2
CASSLGTAPYEQYF,TGTGCCAGCAGCCTTGGGACCGCCCCCTACGAGCAGTACTTC,few,TRBV5-4,NA,TRBJ2-7
CATSDRSGWQETQYF,TGTGCCACCAGCGATCGCAGTGGGTGGCAAGAGACCCAGTACTTC,NA,TRBV15,NA,TRBJ2-5
CASSLSETGARASYGYTF,TGCGCCAGCAGCCTTTCAGAAACAGGGGCCCGAGCCAGCTATGGCTACACCTTC,NA,TRBV5-1,TRBD1,TRBJ1-2
CASSRGPDYGYTF,TGTGCCAGCAGCCGGGGCCCGGACTATGGCTACACCTTC,few,TRBV6-5,NA,TRBJ1-2
CASVAGNEQFF,TGTGCCAGCGTGGCGGGGAATGAGCAGTTCTTC,few,TRBV12-3/TRBV12-4,NA,TRBJ2-1
CSAPAGVGEQYF,TGCAGTGCCCCTGCGGGGGTGGGCGAGCAGTACTTC,few,TRBV20-1,TRBD2,TRBJ2-7
CASSKPKTGYNSPLHF,TGTGCCAGCAGTAAACCCAAGACAGGTTATAATTCACCCCTCCACTTT,few,TRBV6-6,NA,TRBJ1-6
CAWSVGGEMAQHF,TGTGCCTGGAGTGTAGGGGGGGAGATGGCCCAGCATTTT,medium-sized,TRBV30,NA,TRBJ1-5
CASSRERNTGELFF,TGTGCCAGCAGCAGGGAGAGGAACACCGGGGAGCTGTTTTTT,NA,TRBV6-5,NA,TRBJ2-2
CASSEDRGATNEQYF,TGTGCCAGCAGTGAAGATCGGGGGGCTACGAACGAGCAGTACTTC,few,TRBV6-1,NA,TRBJ2-7
CASSLRGGRVNTGELFF,TGTGCCAGCAGTCTTAGGGGGGGGCGCGTTAACACCGGGGAGCTGTTTTTT,medium-sized,TRBV27,NA,TRBJ2-2
CASSLGGGGTDTQYF,TGTGCCAGCAGCTTGGGCGGGGGGGGGACAGATACGCAGTATTTT,few,TRBV5-4,TRBD2,TRBJ2-3
CASSSSAGELFF,TGTGCCAGCAGCTCTTCAGCCGGGGAGCTGTTTTTT,NA,TRBV7-9,NA,TRBJ2-2
CASSSSGGDYEQYF,TGCGCCAGCAGTTCGTCTGGGGGGGATTACGAGCAGTACTTC,NA,TRBV5-1,TRBD2,TRBJ2-7
CASRGDRGNSPLHF,TGTGCCAGCAGGGGTGACAGGGGCAATTCACCCCTCCACTTT,few,TRBV6-5,TRBD1,TRBJ1-6
CASSLTESGANVLTF,TGCGCCAGCAGCTTAACAGAGTCTGGGGCCAACGTCCTGACTTTC,few,TRBV5-1,NA,TRBJ2-6
CSVIGTGGEQYF,TGCAGCGTTATCGGGACAGGGGGCGAGCAGTACTTC,NA,TRBV29-1,TRBD1,TRBJ2-7
CARGGRGGYTF,TGTGCCAGGGGCGGTAGGGGCGGCTACACCTTC,few,TRBV21-1,NA,TRBJ1-2
CSGTTGSIGETQYF,TGCAGTGGCACGACAGGGAGTATCGGGGAGACCCAGTACTTC,NA,TRBV20-1,TRBD1,TRBJ2-5
CASKGQGYHEQYF,TGTGCCAGCAAGGGGCAGGGGTACCACGAGCAGTACTTC,NA,TRBV13,NA,TRBJ2-7
CASNREGGSSRETQYF,TGTGCCAGTAACCGGGAAGGGGGATCCTCGCGAGAGACCCAGTACTTC,NA,TRBV27,NA,TRBJ2-5
CASSGVRDRARELFF,TGTGCCAGCAGTGGTGTGCGGGACAGGGCGAGAGAACTGTTTTTT,NA,TRBV12-3/TRBV12-4,TRBD1,TRBJ1-4
CASSQRQGMAWEQYF,TGTGCCAGCAGCCAAAGACAGGGGATGGCTTGGGAGCAGTACTTC,NA,TRBV11-3,TRBD1,TRBJ2-7
CASRRGDAGDTQYF,TGTGCCAGCAGGCGGGGGGACGCAGGAGATACGCAGTATTTT,few,TRBV6-6,TRBD2,TRBJ2-3
CASSTVRSGPEQFF,TGTGCCAGTAGTACAGTTAGGTCCGGTCCTGAGCAGTTCTTC,medium-sized,TRBV19,NA,TRBJ2-1
CASSLDRAVNEKLFF,TGTGCCAGCAGCTTGGACCGGGCCGTTAATGAAAAACTGTTTTTT,few,TRBV5-4,NA,TRBJ1-4
CASSPRGRPTDTQYF,TGTGCCAGCAGTCCTCGGGGGAGGCCCACAGATACGCAGTATTTT,medium-sized,TRBV27,NA,TRBJ2-3
CASSLFLSDSFNSPLHF,TGTGCCAGCAGTTTATTCCTGTCAGACAGTTTCAATTCACCCCTCCACTTT,NA,TRBV12-3/TRBV12-4,NA,TRBJ1-6
CASTGGGGLQETQYF,TGTGCCAGCACGGGCGGGGGAGGTTTACAAGAGACCCAGTACTTC,NA,TRBV11-3,TRBD2,TRBJ2-5
CATSSRGGNTEAFF,TGTGCCACCAGCAGCCGCGGCGGGAACACTGAAGCTTTCTTT,NA,TRBV15,NA,TRBJ1-1
CASSLDGTRAETQYF,TGTGCCAGCAGCTTGGACGGGACCCGGGCAGAGACCCAGTACTTC,few,TRBV5-6,NA,TRBJ2-5
CAWDRDRGSGELFF,TGTGCCTGGGACCGGGACAGGGGATCCGGGGAGCTGTTTTTT,medium-sized,TRBV30,TRBD1,TRBJ2-2
CASSNDRGNYNQPQHF,TGTGCCAGTAGTAACGATCGCGGCAACTACAATCAGCCCCAGCATTTT,NA,TRBV19,NA,TRBJ1-5
CASSLGWGQPQHF,TGTGCCAGCAGCTTAGGGTGGGGTCAGCCCCAGCATTTT,once,TRBV7-6,NA,TRBJ1-5
CASPPPGQRNTIYF,TGTGCCAGCCCACCACCGGGACAAAGAAACACCATATATTTT,once,TRBV18,NA,TRBJ1-3
CAISELGAGNTIYF,TGTGCCATCAGTGAGTTGGGGGCTGGAAACACCATATATTTT,few,TRBV6-4,NA,TRBJ1-3
CASSYVGSWGTEAFF,TGTGCCAGCAGTTACGTCGGCTCATGGGGCACTGAAGCTTTCTTT,NA,TRBV6-5,NA,TRBJ1-1